This T cell receptor beta chain was captured in a study of T cell clonotyping in hematopoietic cell transplantation. Points from the study as a whole: Recipient TCR diversity dropped after transplant; expanded clonotypes rose from day 30 to 180. No sorting was done, leaving CD4 and CD8 contributions mixed. At the given depth, recipient repertoires were over 95% de novo clonotypes.

TCRdb's copy holds only in-frame clones and misses some; the assay was immunoSEQ multiplex PCR. The data show 17,000 or so clones, with 80% to 95% seen just once and about 5.7% held by the top ten. As to this clone: What it binds is not known.

Germline assignment: CDR1 MNHNS and CDR2 SASEGT. Losses at the gene ends were 2 bases for V and 8 bases for J; bases not matched to a gene: 5. The CDR3 is 15 amino acids. The sequence was collected from a man between 35 and 55 years old in good health. Some clones in this sample may be carry-over from other donors' samples. This sequence joins TRBV6-1 and TRBJ2-1; the match to TRBD2 covers 11 bases. Source material: peripheral blood mononuclear cells. CDR3 sequence: CASSELAGGRHEQFF. The CDR3 DNA is TGTGCCAGCAGTGAACTAGCGGGAGGTCGCCATGAGCAGTTCTTC.